The 31 T cell receptor beta chains reported below all come from one sample, sequenced in a study of T cell responses to AZD1222 COVID-19 vaccine. Clones were sequenced by immunoSEQ multiplex PCR, and TCRdb holds only the in-frame ones, with some missing. The table shows 100,000 to 150,000 clones, with 85% to 90% occurring only once. Sequenced material: peripheral blood, taken on day 0 of MenACWY control vaccination. Source of these receptors: an adult in good health.

V and J are TRBV9 and TRBJ1-1, with 9 bases lining up with TRBD1. The germline V gene has CDR1 SGDLS and CDR2 YYNGEE. CDR3 size: 14 residues. After removal of 3 bases from V and 5 bases from J, the junction contained 5 bases not matched to a gene. The CDR3 sequence is CASSELTGGTEAFF. The CDR3 DNA reads as TGTGCCAGCAGCGAATTGACAGGGGGGACTGAAGCTTTCTTT.

In DNA form, the CDR3 reads TGTGCCAGCAGCTTGGCAGGGGCCTCCGAGCAGTACTTC. Its protein product is CASSLAGASEQYF. V is TRBV5-6 and J is TRBJ2-7; TRBD1 might be the D (6 bases). This CDR3 spans 13 amino acids. The ends were cut back, 0 bases at V and 6 bases at J, with 10 bases in the middle. Germline assignment: CDR1 SGHDT and CDR2 YYEEEE.

This sequence joins TRBV5-4 and TRBJ1-2; TRBD1 aligns across 8 bases. The trim removed 2 bases at V and 8 bases at J, leaving 2 bases unmatched. Germline lookup yields CDR1 SGHNT and CDR2 YYREEE (reference sequence). This CDR3 contains 12 residues. This CDR3 is CASSLQGDGYTF. The CDR3 DNA reads as TGTGCCAGCAGCTTACAGGGGGACGGCTACACCTTC.

This sequence joins TRBV7-2 and TRBJ2-7; 7 bases map to TRBD1. CDR1 is SGHTA and CDR2 is FQGNSA in the germline V gene. CDR3 length: 13 amino acids. V was clipped by 3 bases and J by 3 bases; unmatched bases: 2. This chain's CDR3 is CASSFAGGYEQYF. Written as DNA, the CDR3 is TGTGCCAGCAGCTTTGCAGGGGGCTACGAGCAGTACTTC.

V and J are TRBV11-2 and TRBJ2-7, with TRBD2 matching over 9 bases. The CDR3 has 16 amino acids. The germline CDR1 and CDR2 sequences are SGHAT and FQNNGV. V shed 4 bases, J shed 3 bases, and the junction held 10 bases outside the gene matches. The CDR3 region is CASSSIIAGVIYEQYF. The CDR3 nucleotides read TGTGCCAGCAGCTCCATTATAGCGGGAGTAATCTACGAGCAGTACTTC.

Notes on this clone: The sample carries other DNA sequences with the same CDR3. The chain has TRBV6-1 and TRBJ1-2; D not certain. Germline CDR1 and CDR2: MNHNS and SASEGT. V was shortened by 3 bases and J by 1 base, with 6 bases between the two germline ends. The CDR3 loop spans 13 amino acids. As DNA, the CDR3 is TGTGCCAGCAGTGATACCGGTAACTATGGCTACACCTTC. Translation gives CASSDTGNYGYTF.

The chain is built from TRBV13 and TRBJ2-3; 10 bases fit TRBD1. The CDR3 extends over 14 amino acids. With V trimmed by 10 bases and J by 5 bases, 9 bases remained unmatched. The V gene's germline CDR1 is PRHDT and CDR2 FYEKMQ (reference sequence). DNA for the CDR3: TGTGCCATCAAGGACAGGGGGATGGGAGATACGCAGTATTTT. Its translation: CAIKDRGMGDTQYF.

The chain couples TRBV30 to TRBJ2-7; D is perhaps TRBD1 or TRBD2 (6 bases each). The CDR3 is 12 residues long. V was shortened by 0 bases and J by 6 bases, with 9 bases between the two germline ends. CDR1 GTSNPN and CDR2 SVGIG come from the germline V gene (reference sequence). The CDR3 DNA reads as TGTGCCTGGAGTGTGACGGGGGCCGAGCAGTACTTC. It codes for CAWSVTGAEQYF.

The chain is built from TRBV5-1 and TRBJ1-2; 7 bases agree with TRBD1. CDR1 and CDR2 (germline): SGHRS, YFSETQ. The CDR3 totals 14 residues. Trimming removed 4 bases from V and 3 bases from J; junction bases left unmatched: 6. The CDR3 DNA is TGCGCCAGCAGCGCCGATACAGGGGACTATGGCTACACCTTC. This sequence encodes CASSADTGDYGYTF.

The chain carries TRBV11-3 and TRBJ2-7, with TRBD1 as a possible D gene (6 bases). Germline CDR1 SGHNT, CDR2 YENEEA. V was trimmed by 1 base and J by 3 bases, leaving 19 bases between them. The CDR3 is 17 amino acids. The CDR3: CASSLGVSGQSYYEQYF. The CDR3, as DNA: TGTGCCAGCAGCTTAGGAGTCTCTGGACAGAGTTACTACGAGCAGTACTTC.

The gene calls are TRBV5-4 and TRBJ2-3; D is perhaps TRBD1 or TRBD2 (5 bases each). From germline, CDR1 is SGHNT and CDR2 YYREEE (reference sequence). V dropped 4 bases and J dropped 3 bases, with 21 bases sitting between them. The CDR3 spans 17 residues. DNA for the CDR3: TGTGCCAGCAGCGACTCCGGGGCCGCTACATCTACAGATACGCAGTATTTT. This gives the protein CASSDSGAATSTDTQYF.

This clone was counted a single time. This chain links TRBV3-1 (or the pseudogene TRBV3-2) with TRBJ2-2; 7 nucleotides agree with TRBD2. This CDR3 has 18 residues. Germline V CDR1 and CDR2: LGHDT, YNNKEL (reference sequence). Losses at the gene ends were 4 bases for V and 5 bases for J; bases not matched to a gene: 16. CDR3 nucleotides: TGTGCCAGCAGCCGCTATAGGGTCCCTAGCGGAGGTACCGGGGAGCTGTTTTTT. Translating it yields CASSRYRVPSGGTGELFF.

Comment on this clone: The sample carries other DNA sequences with the same CDR3. The chain has TRBV5-1 and TRBJ2-3, with unresolved D. V was cut by 0 bases and J by 3 bases, with 2 bases left in between. This CDR3 is 12 amino acids long. Germline V gene data show CDR1 as SGHRS and CDR2 as YFSETQ. The CDR3 sequence: CASSLATDTQYF. CDR3 DNA sequence: TGCGCCAGCAGCTTGGCAACAGATACGCAGTATTTT.

This rearrangement joins TRBV10-3 to TRBJ2-3; 7 bases map to TRBD2. The V gene's germline CDR1 is ENHRY and CDR2 SYGVKD. The CDR3 covers 13 residues. With 5 bases clipped from V and 2 bases from J, the junction kept 1 base outside the gene matches. The DNA for the CDR3 is TGTGCCATCAGTCGGGAGGCCACAGATACGCAGTATTTT. Translated, it gives CAISREATDTQYF.

The chain employs TRBV29-1 and TRBJ1-1; weak D call: TRBD1 (6 bases). The V end was cut by 7 bases, the J end by 1 base, with 13 bases between. This CDR3 has 13 amino acids. Per germline, CDR1 SQVTM and CDR2 ANQGSEA. DNA for the CDR3: TGCAGCGCAGACACAGGGCAGAACACTGAAGCTTTCTTT. This encodes CSADTGQNTEAFF.

This sequence joins TRBV5-8 and TRBJ2-1; D ambiguous. Germline V gene sequence: CDR1 SGHTS, CDR2 YDEGEE. The CDR3 spans 14 residues. Trimming cost V 2 bases and J 2 bases, with 8 bases left between them. The CDR3 DNA follows: TGTGCCAGCAGCTTCCGCGGAACCTACAATGAGCAGTTCTTC. Protein product: CASSFRGTYNEQFF.

The rearrangement links TRBV11-2 to TRBJ2-7; the match to TRBD2 covers 8 bases. This CDR3 comprises 15 residues. J was trimmed by 3 bases and V by 5 bases; bases with no gene match: 9. Germline CDR1 is SGHAT and CDR2 is FQNNGV. CDR3 nucleotides: TGTGCCAGCAGCCACGCCGGCGGGAGGTTCTACGAGCAGTACTTC. Protein product: CASSHAGGRFYEQYF.

The J gene is TRBJ2-7, the V gene TRBV2; TRBD1 or TRBD2 may be the D gene (5 bases each). The CDR3 extends over 13 amino acids. Trimming left V 6 bases short and J 7 bases short, with 16 bases between. Germline lookup yields CDR1 SNHLY and CDR2 FYNNEI. CDR3 DNA: TGTGCCAGCAGCGGGACCCCGGATGGAGAGCAGTACTTC. Translated: CASSGTPDGEQYF.

V and J are TRBV5-4 and TRBJ1-1; no reliable D call. The germline gives CDR1 SGHNT, CDR2 YYREEE (reference sequence). The CDR3 runs to 15 residues. Trimming removed 0 bases at V and 0 bases at J, with 9 bases between. The CDR3 region is CASSLGRPVNTEAFF. DNA of the CDR3: TGTGCCAGCAGCTTGGGTCGGCCAGTGAACACTGAAGCTTTCTTT.

J is TRBJ2-3 and V is TRBV9; D remains ambiguous. CDR1 SGDLS and CDR2 YYNGEE come from the germline V gene. This CDR3 region has 14 residues. The V end lost 0 bases, the J end lost 6 bases, and 11 bases lay between the germline ends. This CDR3 is CASSVGSFQDTQYF. For the CDR3, the DNA is TGTGCCAGCAGCGTAGGAAGCTTCCAGGATACGCAGTATTTT.

This clone came up a few times. This sequence joins TRBV2 and TRBJ1-1; TRBD1 aligns across 8 bases. The V and J ends lost 6 bases and 10 bases, in that order; junction bases with no gene match: 7. CDR3 length: 12 residues. The germline gives CDR1 SNHLY, CDR2 FYNNEI. For the CDR3, the DNA is TGTGCCAGCAGCTACGACAGGGGAGTAGCTTTCTTT. Amino acids: CASSYDRGVAFF.

V gene TRBV20-1 combines with J gene TRBJ1-4, with 7 bases that match TRBD1. The trim removed 7 bases at V and 2 bases at J, leaving 10 bases unmatched. The CDR3 is made up of 15 amino acids. Germline CDR1 and CDR2: DFQATT and SNEGSKA (reference sequence). The CDR3 sequence is CSVSMTGFTNEKLFF. As DNA, the CDR3 is TGCAGTGTTAGTATGACAGGGTTCACTAATGAAAAACTGTTTTTT.

The chain uses TRBV11-2 and TRBJ2-1; no firm D call. The V and J ends lost 0 bases and 9 bases respectively, with 0 bases between them. The CDR3 length is 10 residues. Germline lookup yields CDR1 SGHAT and CDR2 FQNNGV. The CDR3 bases are TGTGCCAGCAGCTTAGATGAGCAGTTCTTC. Translated, it gives CASSLDEQFF.

This clone was seen just once. The chain has TRBV28 and TRBJ1-2; 9 nucleotides agree with TRBD1. J gave up 2 bases and V 6 bases, and 4 bases lay outside the gene matches. CDR3 length: 14 amino acids. Germline loops: CDR1 MDHEN, CDR2 SYDVKM. The CDR3 bases are TGTGCCAGCAGGACCGGACAGGGGAACTATGGCTACACCTTC. Its translation: CASRTGQGNYGYTF.

The chain recombines TRBV6-5 with TRBJ2-1; possibly TRBD1 or TRBD2 for D (5 bases each). The CDR3 consists of 15 residues. V lost 2 bases, J lost 5 bases, and 13 bases lay in between. CDR1 and CDR2 (germline): MNHEY, SVGAGI. CDR3 in DNA: TGTGCCAGCAGTTACCAGGGACGCAGTAACAATGAGCAGTTCTTC. Translated, it gives CASSYQGRSNNEQFF.

The rearrangement uses TRBV7-8 and TRBJ2-6; 10 nucleotides line up with TRBD1. CDR1 is SGHVS and CDR2 is FQNEAQ in the germline V gene. The CDR3 length is 17 residues. J lost 2 bases, V lost 5 bases, and 6 bases had no gene match. CDR3 nucleotides: TGTGCCAGCAGCAGGACTGGGACAGGGGCTGGGGCCAACGTCCTGACTTTC. Amino acids: CASSRTGTGAGANVLTF.

V usage is TRBV19 and J usage is TRBJ2-5; 8 positions agree with TRBD2. The CDR3 runs to 14 residues. V dropped 4 bases and J dropped 7; count of bases not matched to a gene: 8. CDR1 and CDR2 (germline): LNHDA, SQIVND (reference sequence). CDR3 nucleotide sequence: TGTGCCAGTAGTACCCGGACTAGCCTCGTGACCCAGTACTTC. This translates into CASSTRTSLVTQYF.

The CDR3 is CASSVFTGELFF. CDR3 bases: TGTGCCAGCAGCGTATTTACCGGGGAGCTGTTTTTT. V and J are TRBV9 and TRBJ2-2, with D unresolved. The CDR3 consists of 12 residues. The germline gives CDR1 SGDLS, CDR2 YYNGEE. Trimming removed 1 base from V and 5 bases from J, with 3 bases in between.

The chain combines TRBV10-3 with TRBJ2-7; possible D gene TRBD2, 6 bases. CDR1 ENHRY and CDR2 SYGVKD come from the germline V gene. This CDR3 is 16 amino acids long. V lost 10 bases, J lost 0 bases, and 22 bases lay in between. CDR3 nucleotides: TGTGCCACCACTGACGACTACGGGGGTAGCTCCTACGAGCAGTACTTC. It specifies CATTDDYGGSSYEQYF.

The V and J genes are TRBV7-2 and TRBJ1-1; 7 bases map to TRBD1. After removal of 4 bases from V and 2 bases from J, the junction contained 4 bases not matched to a gene. The CDR3 extends over 14 amino acids. Germline V gives CDR1 SGHTA, CDR2 FQGNSA. The CDR3 sequence is CASSSGQANTEAFF. CDR3 nucleotide sequence: TGTGCCAGCAGCTCCGGACAGGCAAACACTGAAGCTTTCTTT. Filled out from reference TRBV7-2 and TRBJ1-1, the complete variable domain reads GAGVSQSPSNKVTEKGKDVELRCDPISGHTALYWYRQSLGQGLEFLIYFQGNSAPDKSGLPSDRFSAERTGGSVSTLTIQRTQQEDSAVYLCASSSGQANTEAFFGQGTRLTVV.

J is TRBJ2-1 and V is TRBV27, with 7 nucleotides matching TRBD1. Trimming took 4 bases from V and 4 from J; bases not matched to a gene: 4. Germline V gene sequence: CDR1 MNHEY, CDR2 SMNVEV (reference sequence). The CDR3 extends over 14 amino acids. CDR3 DNA: TGTGCCAGCAGTTCGGGACAGACGTACAATGAGCAGTTCTTC. It specifies CASSSGQTYNEQFF.